Below, 24 T cell receptor beta chains from the same sample are listed, as sequenced in a study of blood T cell repertoires in COVID-19. TCRdb's table, derived via immunoSEQ multiplex PCR, lists solely in-frame clones and lacks some. Of around 140,000 clones listed, about nine tenths are singletons. Sequenced material: PBMCs or T cells enriched from blood (not recorded which). The source of these receptors is a woman in her thirties or forties who had been exposed to COVID-19.

This clone came up a few times. V gene TRBV29-1 combines with J gene TRBJ1-3, with D perhaps matching TRBD1 (5 bases). Germline V gene sequence: CDR1 SQVTM, CDR2 ANQGSEA. V was cut by 0 bases and J by 4 bases, with 7 bases left in between. This CDR3 spans 13 amino acids. In nucleotides, the CDR3 is TGCAGCGTTGAAGAAGGGGTCGGAAACACCATATATTTT. Amino acids: CSVEEGVGNTIYF.

V usage is TRBV7-8 and J usage is TRBJ2-7; 12 nucleotides align to TRBD2. V trimming: 6 bases; J trimming: 5 bases; junction bases outside the gene matches: 8. The CDR3 loop spans 15 amino acids. Germline V CDR1 and CDR2: SGHVS, FQNEAQ. For the CDR3, the DNA is TGTGCCAGCAGGCTTAAGTGGACTAGCGGGGACGAGCAGTACTTC. Translated, it gives CASRLKWTSGDEQYF.

In this sample, this clone turned up a few times. The chain uses TRBV6-1 and TRBJ2-5, with D unclear. The germline V and J ends were trimmed by 1 base and 4 bases, with 10 bases remaining between them. The CDR3 spans 14 residues. Per the germline V gene, CDR1 is MNHNS and CDR2 is SASEGT. The CDR3 DNA is TGTGCCAGCAGTGAAGGGGCATCCCCAGAGACCCAGTACTTC. Translation: CASSEGASPETQYF.

The genes are TRBV5-1 and TRBJ2-1; 7 bases fit TRBD2. The germline V gene has CDR1 SGHRS and CDR2 YFSETQ. This CDR3 has 17 amino acids. V was clipped by 0 bases and J by 0 bases; unmatched bases: 6. CDR3 sequence: CASSLGGSGSSYNEQFF. As DNA, the CDR3 is TGCGCCAGCAGCTTGGGCGGGAGTGGAAGCTCCTACAATGAGCAGTTCTTC.

This sequence joins TRBV5-1 and TRBJ2-7; D may be TRBD2 (5 bases). Trimming pared 0 bases from V and 4 bases from J, leaving 14 bases between. The CDR3 length is 15 residues. CDR1 is SGHRS and CDR2 is YFSETQ in the germline V gene. CDR3 DNA sequence: TGCGCCAGCAGCTTGGCCCTGGGAGCACTGTACGAGCAGTACTTC. Amino acids: CASSLALGALYEQYF.

The V gene is TRBV19, the J gene TRBJ2-3, with TRBD1 matching 9 bases. J was trimmed by 3 bases and V by 2 bases; bases with no gene match: 9. The CDR3 is 17 amino acids. The germline gives CDR1 LNHDA, CDR2 SQIVND (reference sequence). This chain's CDR3 is CASSISRGQGGTDTQYF. In DNA form, the CDR3 reads TGTGCCAGTAGTATATCGAGGGGACAGGGAGGAACAGATACGCAGTATTTT.

This clone was counted a single time. The chain carries TRBV19 and TRBJ2-1; D is possibly TRBD1 (6 bases). Germline loops: CDR1 LNHDA, CDR2 SQIVND (reference sequence). The V end was cut by 6 bases, the J end by 4 bases, with 13 bases between. This CDR3 contains 14 residues. The CDR3 here is CASSLGHQYNEQFF. CDR3 in DNA: TGTGCCAGTAGCCTGGGACACCAGTACAATGAGCAGTTCTTC.

The chain links TRBV4-1 to TRBJ2-2; 7 bases line up with TRBD2. CDR1 is MGHRA, CDR2 YSYEKL, per germline. Trimming removed 4 bases from V and 3 bases from J; junction bases left unmatched: 5. This CDR3 has 15 residues. The DNA of the CDR3 is TGCGCCAGCAGCCGACCTAGCGGCGACACCGGGGAGCTGTTTTTT. It is translated as CASSRPSGDTGELFF.

The J gene is TRBJ1-5, the V gene TRBV12-3 or TRBV12-4; D is possibly TRBD1 (5 bases). The CDR3 totals 12 residues. Trimming cost V 7 bases and J 6 bases, with 10 bases left between them. The CDR3 loop is CASTQGSQPQHF. The CDR3 bases are TGTGCCAGCACTCAGGGTAGTCAGCCCCAGCATTTT.

The chain recombines TRBV11-1 with TRBJ1-1; TRBD1 agrees at 7 bases. V shed 1 base and J 4 bases; nucleotides not matched to a gene: 3. Per the germline V gene, CDR1 is SGHAT and CDR2 is FQDESV (reference sequence). The CDR3 extends over 14 amino acids. Here the CDR3 reads CASSLGQGGTEAFF. The CDR3 coding sequence is TGTGCCAGCAGCTTAGGACAGGGCGGCACTGAAGCTTTCTTT.

The sample holds a few counts of this clone. The V gene is TRBV19, the J gene TRBJ1-1, with TRBD1 matching over 7 bases. In germline, CDR1 is LNHDA, CDR2 SQIVND (reference sequence). Germline trimming cut 5 bases from V and 8 bases from J; bases unmatched to any gene: 5. The CDR3 sequence is 12 residues long. The CDR3, as DNA: TGTGCCAGTAGTGTTGACAGGGAGGAAGCTTTCTTT. Protein: CASSVDREEAFF.

The J gene is TRBJ2-1, the V gene TRBV6-2 or TRBV6-3; D is uncertain. Trimming pared 2 bases from V and 1 base from J, leaving 12 bases between. The CDR3 is 16 residues long. The germline gives CDR1 MNHEY, CDR2 SVGEGT. The CDR3 sequence: CASSYMRGLSYNEQFF. The CDR3 nucleotides are TGTGCCAGCAGTTACATGCGAGGCCTTTCCTACAATGAGCAGTTCTTC.

V gene TRBV9 combines with J gene TRBJ1-6; D not resolved. The V end was cut by 5 bases, the J end by 7 bases, with 10 bases between. The CDR3 is 13 residues long. Germline CDR1 and CDR2: SGDLS and YYNGEE. The CDR3 loop reads CASRGSGNSPLHF. For the CDR3, the DNA is TGTGCCAGCAGGGGCAGTGGGAATTCACCCCTCCACTTT.

The chain recombines TRBV19 with TRBJ1-4; TRBD1 is a possible D gene (5 bases). This CDR3 region has 14 residues. Germline V CDR1 and CDR2: LNHDA, SQIVND (reference sequence). Trimming took off 5 bases at V and 2 bases at J, with 9 bases between the two ends. The DNA for the CDR3 is TGTGCCAGTAGTCCGACAGTCACTAATGAAAAACTGTTTTTT. Encoded protein: CASSPTVTNEKLFF.

This chain uses TRBV9 with TRBJ1-2; a weak D match, TRBD1 (5 bases). With 5 bases removed from V and 5 bases from J, the gap between germline ends came to 16 bases. The CDR3 has 14 amino acids. Germline values: CDR1 SGDLS, CDR2 YYNGEE. CDR3 sequence reads: CASSADSRAYGYTF. In DNA form, the CDR3 reads TGTGCCAGCAGTGCCGACAGTAGGGCATATGGCTACACCTTC.

The genes are TRBV3-1 (or the pseudogene TRBV3-2) and TRBJ1-5; D perhaps matches TRBD1 (6 bases). Germline V gene data show CDR1 as LGHDT and CDR2 as YNNKEL (reference sequence). The ends were cut back, 4 bases at V and 1 base at J, with 8 bases in the middle. This CDR3 comprises 14 residues. The CDR3 here is CASSLRGSNQPQHF. The CDR3 DNA follows: TGTGCCAGCAGCCTCAGGGGAAGCAATCAGCCCCAGCATTTT.

The V gene is TRBV3-1 (or the pseudogene TRBV3-2), the J gene TRBJ2-1; maybe TRBD2 (5 bases). Trimming stripped 0 bases from V and 9 bases from J, with 15 bases between. Germline CDR1 is LGHDT and CDR2 is YNNKEL (reference sequence). CDR3 length: 15 amino acids. For the CDR3, the DNA is TGTGCCAGCAGCCAAGATCTTGGAAGCGGCAGTGAGCAGTTCTTC. It is translated as CASSQDLGSGSEQFF.

V is TRBV13 and J is TRBJ2-7; TRBD1 agrees at 9 bases. J was trimmed by 4 bases and V by 5 bases; bases with no gene match: 3. Germline V gene data show CDR1 as PRHDT and CDR2 as FYEKMQ (reference sequence). The CDR3 spans 13 residues. In DNA, the CDR3 is TGTGCCAGCAGCCCCGGACAGGGGTACGAGCAGTACTTC. Residues: CASSPGQGYEQYF.

The chain employs TRBV21-1 and TRBJ2-5; the D call in the table, TRBD1, was not verified against the DNA. TRBV21-1 is noted as a pseudogene. This CDR3 contains 17 residues. CDR3 loop: CASSKVRTGPRGETQYF. CDR3 coding DNA: TGTGCCAGCAGCAAAGTGCGGACAGGACCTCGCGGGGAGACCCAGTACTTC.

The chain uses TRBV10-3 and TRBJ1-3, with D possibly matching TRBD1 (5 bases). V was cut by 8 bases and J by 2 bases, with 7 bases left in between. Germline assignment: CDR1 ENHRY and CDR2 SYGVKD. The CDR3 runs 12 residues. In DNA, the CDR3 is TGTGCCATCGGGACTACTGGAAACACCATATATTTT. Amino acids: CAIGTTGNTIYF.

This chain links TRBV4-1 with TRBJ2-2; D may be TRBD2 (6 bases). Trimming stripped 6 bases from V and 2 bases from J, with 13 bases between. The CDR3 spans 15 residues. Germline CDR1 and CDR2: MGHRA and YSYEKL. Written as DNA, the CDR3 is TGCGCCAGCAGGCCGGGACTGACCAACACCGGGGAGCTGTTTTTT. It yields the protein CASRPGLTNTGELFF.

In this sample, this clone turned up once. CDR3 residues: CASSIKKGTGGYEQYF. CDR3 in DNA: TGTGCCAGCAGCATAAAGAAGGGGACAGGGGGCTACGAGCAGTACTTC. This sequence joins TRBV21-1 and TRBJ2-7; the tabulated D call, TRBD1, remains unverified against the DNA. TRBV21-1 represents a pseudogene. The CDR3 consists of 16 residues.

The chain uses TRBV15 and TRBJ1-3; perhaps TRBD1 as D (6 bases). The length of the CDR3 is 14 residues. V lost 3 bases to trimming and J lost 1 base, with 7 bases between them. In germline, CDR1 is LNHNV, CDR2 YYDKDF (reference sequence). The CDR3 loop reads CATSRTGSGNTIYF. Here the CDR3 DNA reads TGTGCCACCAGCAGGACAGGATCTGGAAACACCATATATTTT.

The gene calls are TRBV6-2 or TRBV6-3 and TRBJ2-2; D gene ambiguous. CDR3 length equals 13 residues. The germline V and J ends were trimmed by 2 bases and 6 bases, with 7 bases remaining between them. From germline, CDR1 is MNHEY and CDR2 SVGEGT. The CDR3 reads CASSYPGPGELFF. The CDR3 region has the DNA TGTGCCAGCAGTTACCCTGGGCCCGGGGAGCTGTTTTTT.